This T cell receptor beta chain was recorded in a study of blood T cell repertoires in COVID-19 (dated by TCRdb to 2018 to 2020). Looking at the study overall: Samples from collaborators originated in the United States, Italy and Spain and spanned both the acute and convalescent phases of COVID-19. The prospective study material was composed of cDNA or gDNA derived from T cells, B-cell-depleted T cells, or PBMCs. The dataset comprised deeply sampled blood TCRbeta repertoires from subjects exposed to, actively infected with, or recovered from COVID-19. The repertoires were made available in a free public database intended to serve as a resource for research on the immune response to SARS-CoV-2. Samples came from the ongoing ImmuneRACE study (first 160 participants) plus 1,254 subjects from 6 global collaborators. Nearly every sample came with metadata listing a de-identified subject ID, COVID-19 status, age in years and sex. Where available, HLA class I and class II types were taken from metadata supplied by the sample provider and were not determined by assay-based typing.

The CDR3 runs 13 residues from the cysteine to the phenylalanine. The kept DNA is CDR3 alone, 39 bases in frame from the first base. V is trimmed back by 6 bases and J by 6 bases, and the junction contains 5 bases that no gene match accounts for. Looking up the germline V gene yields CDR1 SNHLY and CDR2 FYNNEI. Enrolling through a virtual design, the prospective study's participants ranged in age from roughly 18 to 95 years and lived across some 22 United States geographic areas. Cohort assignment in the prospective study relied on participant-reported clinical history from a screening survey and a study questionnaire. ImmuneRACE Cohort 3 recovered participants were defined by two consecutive negative NP/OP PCR tests, healthcare professional clearance, or symptom resolution. In the prospective study, mobile phlebotomists collected whole blood, serum and a nasopharyngeal or oropharyngeal swab from each participant. Additional blood draws and questionnaires over an approximately 2-month period could optionally be provided by prospective study participants. Before DNA extraction, prospective study blood samples were shipped either frozen or at room temperature.

Remarks on this clone: Its antigen remains undetermined. There are no base qualities to consult, and no much larger clone falls within one base.

Broader findings and caveats from the paper: How much clinical and demographic metadata was included differed by source and by participant, and the metadata was provided uncurated.

The immunoSEQ Assay, a bias-controlled multiplex PCR, was used to amplify TCRbeta CDR3 regions from genomic DNA. In the source study's methods: The number of nucleated cells in each sample was estimated by amplification of reference gene primers within the assay. Sequence reads were collapsed and filtered to measure the absolute abundance of every unique TCRbeta CDR3 rearrangement. Productive Simpson clonality was computed per sample as the square root of Simpson's diversity index over productive rearrangements. The table comes from immuneACCESS by way of TCRdb, which keeps in-frame sequences with V and J called. Part of the clones is missing from these tables; in studies checked, under half for an unresolved V gene and the rest for unknown reasons. V and J calls and clone size come straight from that table; D and trimming were deduced from the DNA. The sample includes around 130,000 clones, with 75% to 90% observed a single time. 15% to 20% of the sample is in the top ten clones.

The chain is assembled from TRBV2 and TRBJ1-5, with 7 junctional bases fitting TRBD1. The specimen sequenced was PBMCs or T cells enriched from blood (not recorded which). The sequence was collected from a young man who had recovered from COVID-19. CDR3 reads: CASRRGLSQPQHF. The nucleotides are TGTGCCAGCAGAAGGGGGCTGAGTCAGCCCCAGCATTTT.